This TCR beta chain was retrieved from a study of Ad26.COV2.S vaccination and SARS-CoV-2 variants. Study-wide background: Donor got 5x10^10 or 1x10^11 viral particles of Ad26.COV2.S.

CDR3 size: 15 residues. Germline CDR1 and CDR2: GTSNPN and SVGIG (reference sequence). The ends lost 8 bases at V and 4 bases at J; junction bases unmatched: 17. Data came from immunoSEQ multiplex PCR; TCRdb stores just in-frame clones and leaves some out. The data show approximately 360,000 clones, 80% to 90% seen once. Treatment specified: 19 received Ad26.COV2.S at low or high dose, single or two shots; about five received placebo; per-sample allocation not given. After the first vaccine or placebo injection, samples were drawn on day 63. Its platform was an Ad26 vector, and its expressed antigen was Wuhan-strain SARS-CoV-2 spike. This clone was detected only once.

This TCR came from a person aged 18-65 years who received the Ad26.COV2.S COVID-19 vaccine or a placebo. The material sequenced was peripheral blood, taken in a trial of Ad26.COV2.S vaccine versus placebo. The rearrangement links TRBV30 to TRBJ2-7; 7 nucleotides match TRBD2. CDR3 DNA sequence: TGTGCCGCATCCCCACTAGCGACCCGACCGTACGAGCAGTACTTC. It translates to CAASPLATRPYEQYF.